This TCR beta chain was sequenced in a study of T cells after yellow fever vaccination. A single record per CDR3 protein comes from TCRdb applying MiXCR to the 5' RACE reads. The table has more than 450,000 distinct CDR3 sequences, roughly 22% seen once. The source of this sequence is a man between 18 and 35 years old who received the YFV17D yellow fever vaccine. The specimen was PBMCs, collected less than 25 days after the first yellow fever vaccination.

CDR3 loop: CASSWAKTTDTQYF. In DNA, the CDR3 is TGTGCCAGCAGTTGGGCCAAAACCACAGATACGCAGTATTTT. The chain links TRBV6-5 to TRBJ2-3; D not resolved. V lost 4 bases and J 2 bases, leaving 10 bases between the germline ends. Per germline, CDR1 MNHEY and CDR2 SVGAGI. The CDR3 runs 14 residues.